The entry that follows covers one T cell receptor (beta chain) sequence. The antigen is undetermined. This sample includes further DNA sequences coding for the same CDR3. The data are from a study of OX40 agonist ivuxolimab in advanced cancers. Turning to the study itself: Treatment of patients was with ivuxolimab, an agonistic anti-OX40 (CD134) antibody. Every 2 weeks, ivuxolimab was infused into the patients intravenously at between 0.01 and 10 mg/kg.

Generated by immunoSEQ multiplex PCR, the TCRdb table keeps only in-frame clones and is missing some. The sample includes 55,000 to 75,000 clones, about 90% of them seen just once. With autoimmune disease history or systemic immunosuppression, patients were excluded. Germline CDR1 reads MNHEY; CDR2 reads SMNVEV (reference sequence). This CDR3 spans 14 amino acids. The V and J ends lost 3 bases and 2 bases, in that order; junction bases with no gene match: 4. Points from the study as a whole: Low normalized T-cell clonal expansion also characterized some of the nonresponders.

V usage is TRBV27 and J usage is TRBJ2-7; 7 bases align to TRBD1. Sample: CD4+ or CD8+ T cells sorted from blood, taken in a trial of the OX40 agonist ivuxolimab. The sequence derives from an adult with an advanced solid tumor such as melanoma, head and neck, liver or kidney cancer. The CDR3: CASSLGQGAYEQYF. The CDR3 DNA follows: TGTGCCAGCAGTTTGGGGCAGGGGGCCTACGAGCAGTACTTC.